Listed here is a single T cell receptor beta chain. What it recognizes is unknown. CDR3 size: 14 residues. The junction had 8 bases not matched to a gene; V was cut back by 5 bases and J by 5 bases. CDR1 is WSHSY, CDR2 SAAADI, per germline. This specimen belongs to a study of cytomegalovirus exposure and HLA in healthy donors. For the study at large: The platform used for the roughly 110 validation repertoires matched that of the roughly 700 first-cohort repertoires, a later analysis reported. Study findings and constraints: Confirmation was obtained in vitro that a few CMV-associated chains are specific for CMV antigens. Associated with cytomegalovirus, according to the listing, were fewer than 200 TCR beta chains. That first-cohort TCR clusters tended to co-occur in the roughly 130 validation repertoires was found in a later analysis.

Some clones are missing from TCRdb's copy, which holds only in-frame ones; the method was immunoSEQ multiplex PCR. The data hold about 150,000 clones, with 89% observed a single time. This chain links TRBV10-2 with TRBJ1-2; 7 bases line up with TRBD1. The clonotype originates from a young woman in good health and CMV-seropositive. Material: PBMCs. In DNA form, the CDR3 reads TGCGCCAGCAGTTCCTGGGACAGCTTTTATGGCTACACCTTC. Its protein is CASSSWDSFYGYTF.